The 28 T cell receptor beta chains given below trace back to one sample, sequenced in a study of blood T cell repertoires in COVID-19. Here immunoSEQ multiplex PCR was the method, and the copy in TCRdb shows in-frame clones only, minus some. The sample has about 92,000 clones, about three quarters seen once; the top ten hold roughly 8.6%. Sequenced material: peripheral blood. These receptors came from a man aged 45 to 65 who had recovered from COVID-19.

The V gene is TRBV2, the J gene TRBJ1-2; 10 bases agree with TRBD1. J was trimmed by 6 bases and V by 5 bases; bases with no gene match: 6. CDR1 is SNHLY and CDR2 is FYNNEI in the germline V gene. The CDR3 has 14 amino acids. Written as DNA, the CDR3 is TGTGCCAGCAGTCCGACAGGGGGCGAAAATGGCTACACCTTC. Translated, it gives CASSPTGGENGYTF.

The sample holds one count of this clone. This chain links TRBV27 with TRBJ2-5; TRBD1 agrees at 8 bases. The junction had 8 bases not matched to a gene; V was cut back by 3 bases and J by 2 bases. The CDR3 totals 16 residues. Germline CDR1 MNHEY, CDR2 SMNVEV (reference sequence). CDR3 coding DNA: TGTGCCAGCAGTTTCCTTCCCGGGACAGGACAAGAGACCCAGTACTTC. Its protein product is CASSFLPGTGQETQYF.

CDR3 DNA: TGTGCCAGCAGTCAAAACACCAGGGGGCACGGTGGCTACACCTTC. Translating it yields CASSQNTRGHGGYTF. The V call is TRBV6-5, the J call TRBJ1-2, with 8 bases lining up with TRBD1. This CDR3 comprises 15 residues. With V trimmed by 5 bases and J by 7 bases, 12 bases remained unmatched. Germline V gene lookup returns CDR1 MNHEY and CDR2 SVGAGI.

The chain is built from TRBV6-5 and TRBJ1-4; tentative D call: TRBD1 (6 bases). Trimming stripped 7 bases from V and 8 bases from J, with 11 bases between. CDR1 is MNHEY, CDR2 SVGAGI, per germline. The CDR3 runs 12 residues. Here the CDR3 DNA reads TGTGCCAGCAAGAACCAGGGGGAAAAACTGTTTTTT. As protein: CASKNQGEKLFF.

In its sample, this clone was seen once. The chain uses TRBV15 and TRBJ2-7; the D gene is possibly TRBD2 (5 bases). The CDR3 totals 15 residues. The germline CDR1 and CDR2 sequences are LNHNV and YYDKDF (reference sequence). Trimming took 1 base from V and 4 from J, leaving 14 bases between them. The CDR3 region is CATSRGDGGQYEQYF. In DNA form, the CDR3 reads TGTGCCACCAGCAGAGGTGATGGCGGGCAGTACGAGCAGTACTTC.

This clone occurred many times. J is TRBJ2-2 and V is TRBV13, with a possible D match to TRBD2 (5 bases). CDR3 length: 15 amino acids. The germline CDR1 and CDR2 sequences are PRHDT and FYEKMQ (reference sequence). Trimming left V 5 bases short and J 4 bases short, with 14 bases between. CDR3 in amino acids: CASSTRTGGTGELFF. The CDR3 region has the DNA TGTGCCAGCAGCACCCGGACCGGAGGCACCGGGGAGCTGTTTTTT.

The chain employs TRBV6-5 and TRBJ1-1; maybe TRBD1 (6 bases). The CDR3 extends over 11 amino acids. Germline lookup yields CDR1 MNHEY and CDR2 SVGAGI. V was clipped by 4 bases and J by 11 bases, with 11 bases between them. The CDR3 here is CASSLQGRAFF. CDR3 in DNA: TGTGCCAGCAGTTTACAGGGTCGTGCTTTCTTT.

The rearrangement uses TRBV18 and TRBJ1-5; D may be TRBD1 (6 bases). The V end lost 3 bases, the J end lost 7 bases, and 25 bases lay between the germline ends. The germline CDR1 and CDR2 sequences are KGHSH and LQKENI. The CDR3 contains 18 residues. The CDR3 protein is CASSPFGSGGAAGQPQHF. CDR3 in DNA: TGTGCCAGCTCACCTTTCGGGTCGGGGGGCGCGGCGGGGCAGCCCCAGCATTTT. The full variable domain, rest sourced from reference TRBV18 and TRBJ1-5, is NAGVMQNPRHLVRRRGQEARLRCSPMKGHSHVYWYRQLPEEGLKFMVYLQKENIIDESGMPKERFSAEFPKEGPSILRIQQVVRGDSAAYFCASSPFGSGGAAGQPQHFGDGTRLSIL.

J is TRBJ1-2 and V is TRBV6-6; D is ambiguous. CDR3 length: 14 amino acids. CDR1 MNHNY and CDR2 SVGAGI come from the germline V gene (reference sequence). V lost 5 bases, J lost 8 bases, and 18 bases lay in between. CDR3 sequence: CASSLVGSPGGYTF. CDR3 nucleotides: TGTGCCAGCAGTCTTGTCGGGTCTCCCGGGGGCTACACCTTC.

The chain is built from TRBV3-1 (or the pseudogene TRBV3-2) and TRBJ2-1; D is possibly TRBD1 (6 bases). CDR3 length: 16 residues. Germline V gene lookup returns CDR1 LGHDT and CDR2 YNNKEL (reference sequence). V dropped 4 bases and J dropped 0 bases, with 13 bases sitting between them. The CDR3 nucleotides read TGTGCCAGCAGCCCCATGACAGGTGTCTCCTACAATGAGCAGTTCTTC. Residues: CASSPMTGVSYNEQFF.

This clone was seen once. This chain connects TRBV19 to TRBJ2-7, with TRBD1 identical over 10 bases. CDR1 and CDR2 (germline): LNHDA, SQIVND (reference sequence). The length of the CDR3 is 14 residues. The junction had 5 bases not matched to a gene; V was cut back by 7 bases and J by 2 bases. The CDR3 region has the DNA TGTGCCAGTATGCGGACAGGGGGAACCTACGAGCAGTACTTC. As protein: CASMRTGGTYEQYF.

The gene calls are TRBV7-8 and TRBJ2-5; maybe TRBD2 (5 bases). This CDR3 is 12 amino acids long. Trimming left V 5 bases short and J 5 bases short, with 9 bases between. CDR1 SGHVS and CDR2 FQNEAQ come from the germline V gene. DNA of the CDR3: TGTGCCAGCAGCCACGGACTTGAGACCCAGTACTTC. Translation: CASSHGLETQYF. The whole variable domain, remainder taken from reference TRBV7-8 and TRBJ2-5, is GAGVSQSPRYKVAKRGQDVALRCDPISGHVSLFWYQQALGQGPEFLTYFQNEAQLDKSGLPSDRFFAERPEGSVSTLKIQRTQQEDSAVYLCASSHGLETQYFGPGTRLLVL.

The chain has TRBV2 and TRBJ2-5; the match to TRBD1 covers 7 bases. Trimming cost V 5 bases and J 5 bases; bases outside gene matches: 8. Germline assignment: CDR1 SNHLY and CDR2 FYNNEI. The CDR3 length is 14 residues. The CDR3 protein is CASSSDRAAETQYF. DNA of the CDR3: TGTGCCAGCAGTTCCGACAGGGCGGCGGAGACCCAGTACTTC.

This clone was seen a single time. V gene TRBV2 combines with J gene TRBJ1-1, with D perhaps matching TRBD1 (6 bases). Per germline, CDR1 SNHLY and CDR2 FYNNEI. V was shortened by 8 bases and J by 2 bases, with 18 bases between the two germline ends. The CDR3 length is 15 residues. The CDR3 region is CASGAVTQGNTEAFF. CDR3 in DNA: TGTGCCAGCGGGGCAGTTACACAGGGAAACACTGAAGCTTTCTTT.

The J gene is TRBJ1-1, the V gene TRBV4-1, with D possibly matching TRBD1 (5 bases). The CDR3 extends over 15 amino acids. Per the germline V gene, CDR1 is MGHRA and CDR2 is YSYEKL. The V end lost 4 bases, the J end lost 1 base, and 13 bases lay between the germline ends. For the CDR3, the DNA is TGCGCCAGCAGCCTTCTGGACAAAGGGAACACTGAAGCTTTCTTT. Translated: CASSLLDKGNTEAFF.

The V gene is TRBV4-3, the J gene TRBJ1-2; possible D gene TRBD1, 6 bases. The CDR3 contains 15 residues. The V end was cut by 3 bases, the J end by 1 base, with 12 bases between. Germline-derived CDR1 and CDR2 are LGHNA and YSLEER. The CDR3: CASSQQTGLNYGYTF. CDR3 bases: TGCGCCAGCAGCCAGCAGACAGGACTTAACTATGGCTACACCTTC.

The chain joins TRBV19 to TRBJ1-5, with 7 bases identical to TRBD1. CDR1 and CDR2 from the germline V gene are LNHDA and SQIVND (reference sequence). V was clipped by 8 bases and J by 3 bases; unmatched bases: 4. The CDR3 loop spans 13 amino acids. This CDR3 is CASADRDNQPQHF. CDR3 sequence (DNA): TGTGCCAGTGCCGACAGGGACAATCAGCCCCAGCATTTT.

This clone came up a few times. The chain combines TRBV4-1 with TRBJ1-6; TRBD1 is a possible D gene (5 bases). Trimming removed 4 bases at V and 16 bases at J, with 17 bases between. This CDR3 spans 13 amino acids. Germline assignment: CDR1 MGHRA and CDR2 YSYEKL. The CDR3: CASSPRTRGQLHF. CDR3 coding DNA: TGCGCCAGCAGCCCCCGGACAAGGGGCCAACTCCACTTT.

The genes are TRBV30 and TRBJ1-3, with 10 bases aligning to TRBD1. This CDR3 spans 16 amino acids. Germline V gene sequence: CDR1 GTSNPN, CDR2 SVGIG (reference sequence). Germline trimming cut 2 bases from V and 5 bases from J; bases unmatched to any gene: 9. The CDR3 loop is CAWSRPRQGARNTIYF. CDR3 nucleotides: TGTGCCTGGAGTAGGCCCCGACAGGGGGCGCGAAACACCATATATTTT.

The CDR3 sequence is CASSSGGQPYEQYF. In DNA form, the CDR3 reads TGTGCCAGCAGCTCAGGGGGACAGCCCTACGAGCAGTACTTC. The V call is TRBV5-6, the J call TRBJ2-7; TRBD1 matches 7 bases. Per the germline V gene, CDR1 is SGHDT and CDR2 is YYEEEE. The CDR3 runs 14 residues. Trimming took 3 bases from V and 2 from J; bases not matched to a gene: 5.

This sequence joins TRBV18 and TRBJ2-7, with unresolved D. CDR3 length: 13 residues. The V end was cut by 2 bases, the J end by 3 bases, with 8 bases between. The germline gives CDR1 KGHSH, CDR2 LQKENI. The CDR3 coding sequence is TGTGCCAGCTCACCAATCGAGAGCTACGAGCAGTACTTC. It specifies CASSPIESYEQYF.

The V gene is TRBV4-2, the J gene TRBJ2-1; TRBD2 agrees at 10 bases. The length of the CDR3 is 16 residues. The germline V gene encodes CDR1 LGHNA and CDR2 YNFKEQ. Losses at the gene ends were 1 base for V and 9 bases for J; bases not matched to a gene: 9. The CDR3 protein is CASSQVGTSELGEQFF. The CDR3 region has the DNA TGTGCCAGCAGCCAAGTTGGGACTAGCGAACTCGGTGAGCAGTTCTTC.

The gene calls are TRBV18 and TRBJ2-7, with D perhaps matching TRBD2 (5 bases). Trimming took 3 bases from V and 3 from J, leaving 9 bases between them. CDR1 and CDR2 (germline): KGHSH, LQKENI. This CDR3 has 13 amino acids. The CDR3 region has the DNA TGTGCCAGCTCACCGTCGGCGGGCTACGAGCAGTACTTC. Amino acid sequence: CASSPSAGYEQYF.

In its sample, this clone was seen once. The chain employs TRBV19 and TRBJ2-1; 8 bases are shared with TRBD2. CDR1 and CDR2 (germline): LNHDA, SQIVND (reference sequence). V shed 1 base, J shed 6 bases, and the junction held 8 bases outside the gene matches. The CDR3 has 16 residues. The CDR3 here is CASSIVGGGTRNEQFF. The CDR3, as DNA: TGTGCCAGTAGTATAGTAGGCGGGGGGACACGCAATGAGCAGTTCTTC.

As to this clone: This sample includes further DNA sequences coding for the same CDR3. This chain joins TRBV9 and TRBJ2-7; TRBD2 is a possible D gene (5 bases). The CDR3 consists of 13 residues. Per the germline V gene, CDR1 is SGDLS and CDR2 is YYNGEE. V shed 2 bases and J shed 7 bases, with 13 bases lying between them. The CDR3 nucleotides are TGTGCCAGCAGCGTCGGTTCTTCGGGGGAGCAGTACTTC. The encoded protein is CASSVGSSGEQYF.

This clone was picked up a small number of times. Here the CDR3 DNA reads TGTGCCAGCAGCGCCAGGACAGGAATGAACACTGAAGCTTTCTTT. Translating it yields CASSARTGMNTEAFF. The V and J genes are TRBV9 and TRBJ1-1; the match to TRBD1 covers 7 bases. The CDR3 consists of 15 residues. Germline trimming cut 3 bases from V and 0 bases from J; bases unmatched to any gene: 5. CDR1 and CDR2 (germline): SGDLS, YYNGEE.

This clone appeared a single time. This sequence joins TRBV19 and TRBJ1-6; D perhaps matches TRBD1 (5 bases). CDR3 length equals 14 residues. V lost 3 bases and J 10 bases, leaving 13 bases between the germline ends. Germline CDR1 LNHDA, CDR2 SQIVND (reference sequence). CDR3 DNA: TGTGCCAGTAGTATCTCTCAGGGTGAATCACCCCTCCACTTT. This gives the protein CASSISQGESPLHF.

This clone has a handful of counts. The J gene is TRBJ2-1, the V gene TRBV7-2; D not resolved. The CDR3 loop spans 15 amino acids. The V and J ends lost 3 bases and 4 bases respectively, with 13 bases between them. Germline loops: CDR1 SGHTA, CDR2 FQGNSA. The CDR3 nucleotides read TGTGCCAGCAGCTTCGGCAGAGGAGAATACAATGAGCAGTTCTTC. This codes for CASSFGRGEYNEQFF. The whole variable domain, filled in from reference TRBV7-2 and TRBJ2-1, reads GAGVSQSPSNKVTEKGKDVELRCDPISGHTALYWYRQSLGQGLEFLIYFQGNSAPDKSGLPSDRFSAERTGGSVSTLTIQRTQQEDSAVYLCASSFGRGEYNEQFFGPGTRLTVL.